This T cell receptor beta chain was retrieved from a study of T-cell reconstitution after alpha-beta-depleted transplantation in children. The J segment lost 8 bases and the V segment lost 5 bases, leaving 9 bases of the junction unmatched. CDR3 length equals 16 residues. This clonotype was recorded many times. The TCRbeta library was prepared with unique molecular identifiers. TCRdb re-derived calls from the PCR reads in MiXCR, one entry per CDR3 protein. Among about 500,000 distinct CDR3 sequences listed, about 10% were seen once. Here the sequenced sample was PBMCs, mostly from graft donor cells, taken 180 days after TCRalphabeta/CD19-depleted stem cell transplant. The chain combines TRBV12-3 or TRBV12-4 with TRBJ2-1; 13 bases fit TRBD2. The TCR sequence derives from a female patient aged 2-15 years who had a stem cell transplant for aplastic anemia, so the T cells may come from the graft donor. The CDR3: CASSLGLAGAVDEQFF. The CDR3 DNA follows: TGTGCCAGCAGTCTAGGACTAGCGGGGGCTGTAGATGAGCAGTTCTTC.